A selection of T cell receptor beta chains follows, all from one sample in a study of Ad26.COV2.S vaccination and SARS-CoV-2 variants. TCRdb's copy holds only in-frame clones and misses some; the assay was immunoSEQ multiplex PCR. The repertoire holds some 250,000 clones, with approximately 88% as singletons. The sample consisted of peripheral blood, taken in a trial of Ad26.COV2.S vaccine versus placebo. The receptors here all came from a person between 18 and 65 years old who received the Ad26.COV2.S COVID-19 vaccine or a placebo. CDR3s leave out the opening cysteine and the closing phenylalanine or tryptophan. Fields, in order: clone size, V gene, J gene, CDR3 protein. Expanded clones are given a class, and other clones once, few, many or no size at all.

size: NA
V: TRBV5-4
J: TRBJ2-1
CDR3: ASSLVGRKNYNEQF

size: NA
V: TRBV19
J: TRBJ1-6
CDR3: ASSIEGTPSPLH

size: NA
V: TRBV10-3
J: TRBJ2-5
CDR3: AISEGTGQETQY

size: once
V: TRBV4-2
J: TRBJ2-1
CDR3: ASSPGQAYGEQF

size: NA
V: TRBV18
J: TRBJ1-3
CDR3: ASSQGVSSGNTIY

size: NA
V: TRBV30
J: TRBJ1-4
CDR3: AWSGDGGLKLF

size: once
V: TRBV6-1
J: TRBJ1-4
CDR3: ASSEAGQGGEKLF

size: NA
V: TRBV30
J: TRBJ2-7
CDR3: AWSVHRTGEYEQY

size: NA
V: TRBV28
J: TRBJ2-6
CDR3: ASSLSGVVALGVLT

size: NA
V: TRBV4-2
J: TRBJ2-1
CDR3: ASSQDITSGLPF

size: NA
V: TRBV12-3/TRBV12-4
J: TRBJ1-2
CDR3: ASRIGTGATYT

size: NA
V: TRBV5-6
J: TRBJ2-1
CDR3: ASSSRGGAPSYNEQF

size: NA
V: TRBV5-1
J: TRBJ2-6
CDR3: ASSVAIQGTSGANVLT